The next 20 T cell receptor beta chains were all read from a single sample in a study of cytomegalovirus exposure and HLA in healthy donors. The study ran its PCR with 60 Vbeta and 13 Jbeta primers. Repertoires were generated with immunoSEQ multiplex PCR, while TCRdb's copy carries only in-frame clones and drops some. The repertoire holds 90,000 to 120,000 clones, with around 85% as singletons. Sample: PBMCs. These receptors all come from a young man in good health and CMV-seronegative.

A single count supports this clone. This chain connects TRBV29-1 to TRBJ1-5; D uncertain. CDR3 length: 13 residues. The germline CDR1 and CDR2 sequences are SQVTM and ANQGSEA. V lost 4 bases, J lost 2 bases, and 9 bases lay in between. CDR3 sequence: CSVASGGNQPQHF. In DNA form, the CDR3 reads TGCAGCGTTGCATCGGGTGGCAATCAGCCCCAGCATTTT.

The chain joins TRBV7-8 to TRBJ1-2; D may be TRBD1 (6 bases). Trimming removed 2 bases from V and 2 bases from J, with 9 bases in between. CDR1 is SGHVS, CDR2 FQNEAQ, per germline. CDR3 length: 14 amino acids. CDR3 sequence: CASSLWTENYGYTF. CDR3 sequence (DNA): TGTGCCAGCAGCTTATGGACAGAGAACTATGGCTACACCTTC.

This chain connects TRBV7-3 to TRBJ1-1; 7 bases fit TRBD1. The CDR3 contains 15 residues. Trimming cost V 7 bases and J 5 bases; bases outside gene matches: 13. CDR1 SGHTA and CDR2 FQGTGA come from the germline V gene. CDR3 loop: CASNLRRQGETEAFF. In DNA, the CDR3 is TGTGCCAGCAACCTCCGCCGACAGGGCGAAACTGAAGCTTTCTTT.

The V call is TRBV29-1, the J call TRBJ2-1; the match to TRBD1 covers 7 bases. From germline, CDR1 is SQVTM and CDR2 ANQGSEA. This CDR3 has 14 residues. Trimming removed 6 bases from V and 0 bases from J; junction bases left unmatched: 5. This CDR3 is CSVQQGSSYNEQFF. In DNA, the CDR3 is TGCAGCGTCCAACAGGGGAGCTCCTACAATGAGCAGTTCTTC.

CDR3 residues: CASSIGDSILYEQYF. The CDR3 DNA is TGTGCCAGCAGCATCGGCGACAGTATTCTCTACGAGCAGTACTTC. The gene calls are TRBV6-1 and TRBJ2-7; a possible D gene is TRBD1 (5 bases). The CDR3 covers 15 residues. Trimming removed 6 bases from V and 3 bases from J, with 18 bases in between. CDR1 is MNHNS, CDR2 SASEGT, per germline.

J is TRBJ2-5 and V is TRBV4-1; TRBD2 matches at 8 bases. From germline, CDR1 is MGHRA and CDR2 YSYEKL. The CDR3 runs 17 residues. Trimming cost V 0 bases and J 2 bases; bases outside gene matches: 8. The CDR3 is CASSQEGRGANQETQYF. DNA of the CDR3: TGCGCCAGCAGCCAAGAGGGGCGGGGGGCAAATCAAGAGACCCAGTACTTC.

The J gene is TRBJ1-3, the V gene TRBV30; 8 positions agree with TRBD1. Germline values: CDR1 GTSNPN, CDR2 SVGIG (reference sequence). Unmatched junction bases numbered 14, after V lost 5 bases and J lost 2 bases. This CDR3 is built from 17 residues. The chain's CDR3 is CAWESRGLRFTGNTIYF. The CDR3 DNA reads TGTGCCTGGGAAAGCAGGGGGCTAAGATTTACTGGAAACACCATATATTTT. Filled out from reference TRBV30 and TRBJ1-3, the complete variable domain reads SQTIHQWPATLVQPVGSPLSLECTVEGTSNPNLYWYRQAAGRGLQLLFYSVGIGQISSEVPQNLSASRPQDRQFILSSKKLLLSDSGFYLCAWESRGLRFTGNTIYFGEGSWLTVV.

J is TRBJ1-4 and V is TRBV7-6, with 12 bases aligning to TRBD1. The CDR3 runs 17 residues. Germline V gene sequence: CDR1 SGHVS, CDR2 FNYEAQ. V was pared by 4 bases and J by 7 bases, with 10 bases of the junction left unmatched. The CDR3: CASSSVPGQGAGEKLFF. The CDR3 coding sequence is TGTGCCAGCAGCTCCGTCCCGGGACAGGGGGCGGGTGAAAAACTGTTTTTT.

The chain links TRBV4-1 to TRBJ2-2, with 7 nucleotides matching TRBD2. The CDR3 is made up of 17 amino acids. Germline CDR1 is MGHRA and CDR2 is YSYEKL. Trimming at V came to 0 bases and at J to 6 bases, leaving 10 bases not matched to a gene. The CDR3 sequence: CASSQERLAGRPGELFF. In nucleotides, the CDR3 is TGCGCCAGCAGCCAAGAGAGGTTAGCGGGCCGGCCCGGGGAGCTGTTTTTT.

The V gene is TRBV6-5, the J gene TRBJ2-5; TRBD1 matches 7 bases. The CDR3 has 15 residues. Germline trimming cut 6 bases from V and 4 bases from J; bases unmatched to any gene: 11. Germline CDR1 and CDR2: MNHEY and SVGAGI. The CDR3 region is CASSSQGVIRETQYF. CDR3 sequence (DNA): TGTGCCAGCAGCTCCCAGGGGGTAATTAGAGAGACCCAGTACTTC.

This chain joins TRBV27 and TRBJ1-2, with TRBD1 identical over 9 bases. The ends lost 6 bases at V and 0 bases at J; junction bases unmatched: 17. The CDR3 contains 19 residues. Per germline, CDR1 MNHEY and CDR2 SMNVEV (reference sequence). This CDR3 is CASSSIPGQGILSNYGYTF. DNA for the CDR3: TGTGCCAGCAGCTCAATCCCGGGACAGGGAATTCTTTCTAACTATGGCTACACCTTC.

This CDR3 is CASSLQGGDYGYTF. DNA of the CDR3: TGTGCCAGCAGTCTACAGGGAGGGGACTATGGCTACACCTTC. This chain joins TRBV2 and TRBJ1-2, with a weak D call TRBD1 (6 bases). The germline CDR1 and CDR2 sequences are SNHLY and FYNNEI. Between the trimmed V and J ends, which lost 5 bases and 3 bases, there was a span of 13 bases. The CDR3 contains 14 residues.

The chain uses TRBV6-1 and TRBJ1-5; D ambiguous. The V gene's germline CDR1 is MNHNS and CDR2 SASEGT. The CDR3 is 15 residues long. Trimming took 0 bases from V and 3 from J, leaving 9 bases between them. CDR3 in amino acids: CASSEARGFNQPQHF. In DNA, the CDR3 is TGTGCCAGCAGTGAAGCGCGCGGATTCAATCAGCCCCAGCATTTT.

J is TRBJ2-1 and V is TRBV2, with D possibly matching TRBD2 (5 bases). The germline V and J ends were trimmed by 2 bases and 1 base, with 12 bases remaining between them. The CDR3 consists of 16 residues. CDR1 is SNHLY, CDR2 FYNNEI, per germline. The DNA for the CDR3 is TGTGCCAGCAGTGAAATCGGACGGGGATCCTACAATGAGCAGTTCTTC. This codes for CASSEIGRGSYNEQFF.

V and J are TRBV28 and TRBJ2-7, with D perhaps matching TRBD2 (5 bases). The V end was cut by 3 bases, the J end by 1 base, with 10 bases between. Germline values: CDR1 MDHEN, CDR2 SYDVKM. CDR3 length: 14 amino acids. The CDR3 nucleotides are TGTGCCAGCAGTTTGGCGGGTTTTTCCTACGAGCAGTACTTC. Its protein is CASSLAGFSYEQYF.

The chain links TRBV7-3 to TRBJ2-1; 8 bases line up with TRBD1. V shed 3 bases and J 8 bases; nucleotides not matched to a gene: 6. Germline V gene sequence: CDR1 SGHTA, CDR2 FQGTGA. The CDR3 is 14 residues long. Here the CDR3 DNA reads TGTGCCAGCAGCTTCACAGGGGGGTTCGATGAGCAGTTCTTC. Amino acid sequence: CASSFTGGFDEQFF.

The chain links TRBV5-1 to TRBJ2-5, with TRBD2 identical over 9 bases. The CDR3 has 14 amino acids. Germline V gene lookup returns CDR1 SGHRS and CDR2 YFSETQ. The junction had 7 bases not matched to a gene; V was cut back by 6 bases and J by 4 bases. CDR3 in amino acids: CASNSGGSPETQYF. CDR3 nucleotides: TGCGCCAGCAACAGCGGGGGGAGCCCAGAGACCCAGTACTTC.

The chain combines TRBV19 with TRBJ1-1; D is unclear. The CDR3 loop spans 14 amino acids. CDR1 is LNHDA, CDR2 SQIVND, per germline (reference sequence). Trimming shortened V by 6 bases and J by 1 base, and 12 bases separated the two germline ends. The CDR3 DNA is TGTGCCAGTAGCCTAGCGGCAGGGAACACTGAAGCTTTCTTT. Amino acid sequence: CASSLAAGNTEAFF.

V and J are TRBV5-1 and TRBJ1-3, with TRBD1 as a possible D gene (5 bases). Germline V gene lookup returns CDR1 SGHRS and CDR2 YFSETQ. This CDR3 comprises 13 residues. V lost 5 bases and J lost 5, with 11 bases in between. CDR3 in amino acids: CASSEDTRNTIYF. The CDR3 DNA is TGCGCCAGCAGTGAGGACACCCGAAACACCATATATTTT.

CDR3 region: CASSILPGQAYEQYF. The CDR3 region has the DNA TGTGCCAGTAGTATCCTCCCCGGACAAGCCTACGAGCAGTACTTC. The chain carries TRBV19 and TRBJ2-7; TRBD1 is a possible D gene (5 bases). CDR1 is LNHDA and CDR2 is SQIVND in the germline V gene (reference sequence). CDR3 length: 15 residues. Between the trimmed V and J ends, which lost 3 bases and 2 bases, there was a span of 14 bases.